This record concerns one TCR beta chain sequence. As processed by the authors: Amplification with reference gene primers provided the estimates of nucleated cell counts. The protocol was immunoSEQ multiplex PCR, while the TCRdb copy is restricted to in-frame clones and leaves out a portion. That table is the source of V, J and clone size, and D and trimming were worked out from the DNA. The table shows 95,000 to 150,000 clones, with around 81% occurring only once. The sample comes from a study of blood T cell repertoires in COVID-19. Study-level information: Some COVID-19 samples were acute and others convalescent; all came from the United States, Italy and Spain. T cells, B-cell-depleted T cells, or PBMCs supplied cDNA or gDNA.

The clonotype comes from a man in his sixties with acute or convalescent COVID-19. The sequenced sample was peripheral blood.

In nucleotides, the CDR3 is TGTGCCAGCAGCTTAAGGGCAACTAGCGGTGGTGGGACAGATACGCAGTATTTT. Its translation: CASSLRATSGGGTDTQYF. This sequence joins TRBV7-9 and TRBJ2-3; TRBD2 aligns across 8 bases. Germline trimming cut 2 bases from V and 3 bases from J; bases unmatched to any gene: 13. CDR3 length: 18 amino acids. Per the germline V gene, CDR1 is SEHNR and CDR2 is FQNEAQ (reference sequence).